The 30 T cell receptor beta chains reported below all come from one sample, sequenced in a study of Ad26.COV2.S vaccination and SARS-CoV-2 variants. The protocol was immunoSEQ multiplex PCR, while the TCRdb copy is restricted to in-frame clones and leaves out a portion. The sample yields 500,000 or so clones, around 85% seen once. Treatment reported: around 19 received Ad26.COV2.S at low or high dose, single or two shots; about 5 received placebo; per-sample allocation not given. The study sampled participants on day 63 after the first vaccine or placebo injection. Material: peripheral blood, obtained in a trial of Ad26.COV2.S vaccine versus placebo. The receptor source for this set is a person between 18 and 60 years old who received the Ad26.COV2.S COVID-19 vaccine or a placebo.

The CDR3 loop reads CASSSHGTSGDNEQFF. The CDR3 DNA reads TGTGCCAGCAGCTCCCACGGGACTAGCGGGGATAATGAGCAGTTCTTC. The chain is built from TRBV5-5 and TRBJ2-1; 13 nucleotides line up with TRBD2. Unmatched junction bases numbered 7, after V lost 3 bases and J lost 7 bases. Germline CDR1 and CDR2: SGHKS and YYEKEE (reference sequence). The CDR3 covers 16 residues.

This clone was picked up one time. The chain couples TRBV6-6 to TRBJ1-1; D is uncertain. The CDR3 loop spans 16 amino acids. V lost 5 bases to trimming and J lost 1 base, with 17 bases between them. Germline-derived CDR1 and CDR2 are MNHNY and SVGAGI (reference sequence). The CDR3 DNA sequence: TGTGCCAGCAGTCCGAACCCGGGAGGAGGGAACACTGAAGCTTTCTTT. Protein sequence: CASSPNPGGGNTEAFF.

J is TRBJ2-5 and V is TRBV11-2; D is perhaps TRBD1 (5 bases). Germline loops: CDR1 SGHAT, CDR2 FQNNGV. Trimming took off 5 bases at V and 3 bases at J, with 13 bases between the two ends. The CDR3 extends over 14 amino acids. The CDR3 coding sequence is TGTGCCAGCAGCCCACCCCAGGGCAAAGAGACCCAGTACTTC. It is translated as CASSPPQGKETQYF.

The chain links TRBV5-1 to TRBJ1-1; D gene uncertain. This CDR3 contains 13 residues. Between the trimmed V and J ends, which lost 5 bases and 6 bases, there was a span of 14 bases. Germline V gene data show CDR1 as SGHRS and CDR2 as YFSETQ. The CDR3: CASSRTPGAEAFF. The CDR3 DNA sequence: TGCGCCAGCAGTCGTACCCCCGGCGCTGAAGCTTTCTTT.

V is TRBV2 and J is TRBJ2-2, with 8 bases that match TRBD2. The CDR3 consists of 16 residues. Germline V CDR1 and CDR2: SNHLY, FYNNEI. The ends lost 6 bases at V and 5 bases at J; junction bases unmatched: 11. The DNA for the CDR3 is TGTGCCAGCAGAGCCGTCGGGGGGGCAGGGACCGGGGAGCTGTTTTTT. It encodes CASRAVGGAGTGELFF.

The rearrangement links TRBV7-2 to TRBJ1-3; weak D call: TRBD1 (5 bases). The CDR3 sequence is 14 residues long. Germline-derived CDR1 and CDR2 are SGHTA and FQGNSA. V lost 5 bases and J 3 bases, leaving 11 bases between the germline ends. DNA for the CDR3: TGTGCCAGCAGCCTGGGAGGGGATGGAAACACCATATATTTT. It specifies CASSLGGDGNTIYF.

CDR3 region: CASSPVQGNTEAFF. DNA for the CDR3: TGTGCCAGCTCACCAGTTCAGGGGAACACTGAAGCTTTCTTT. The chain recombines TRBV18 with TRBJ1-1, with TRBD1 as a possible D gene (5 bases). The CDR3 has 14 residues. Germline lookup yields CDR1 KGHSH and CDR2 LQKENI. The V end was cut by 2 bases, the J end by 1 base, with 8 bases between.

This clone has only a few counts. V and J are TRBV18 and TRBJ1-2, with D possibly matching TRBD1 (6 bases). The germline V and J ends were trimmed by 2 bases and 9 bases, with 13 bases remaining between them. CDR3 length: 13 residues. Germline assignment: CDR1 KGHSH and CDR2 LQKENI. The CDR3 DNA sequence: TGTGCCAGCTCACCAGACAGGCAGGGCAGCTACACCTTC. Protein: CASSPDRQGSYTF. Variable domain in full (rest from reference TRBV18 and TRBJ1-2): NAGVMQNPRHLVRRRGQEARLRCSPMKGHSHVYWYRQLPEEGLKFMVYLQKENIIDESGMPKERFSAEFPKEGPSILRIQQVVRGDSAAYFCASSPDRQGSYTFGSGTRLTVV.

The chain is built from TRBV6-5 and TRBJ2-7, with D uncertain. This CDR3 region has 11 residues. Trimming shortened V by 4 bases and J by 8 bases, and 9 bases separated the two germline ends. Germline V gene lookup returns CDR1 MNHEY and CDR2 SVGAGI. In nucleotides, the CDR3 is TGTGCCAGCAGTTCCCCTCTAAAGCAGTACTTC. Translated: CASSSPLKQYF.

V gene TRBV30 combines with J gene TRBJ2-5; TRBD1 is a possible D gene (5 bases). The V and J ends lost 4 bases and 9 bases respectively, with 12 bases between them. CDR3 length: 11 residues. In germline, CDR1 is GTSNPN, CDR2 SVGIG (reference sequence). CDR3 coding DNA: TGTGCCTGGACAGGGCTGGCGGCCCAGTACTTC. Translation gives CAWTGLAAQYF.

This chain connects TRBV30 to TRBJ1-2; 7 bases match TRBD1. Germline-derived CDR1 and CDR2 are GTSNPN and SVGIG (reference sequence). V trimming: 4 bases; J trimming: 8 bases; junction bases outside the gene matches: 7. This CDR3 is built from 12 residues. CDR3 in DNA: TGTGCCTGGATAGGGGGCCATAGGGGCTACACCTTC. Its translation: CAWIGGHRGYTF.

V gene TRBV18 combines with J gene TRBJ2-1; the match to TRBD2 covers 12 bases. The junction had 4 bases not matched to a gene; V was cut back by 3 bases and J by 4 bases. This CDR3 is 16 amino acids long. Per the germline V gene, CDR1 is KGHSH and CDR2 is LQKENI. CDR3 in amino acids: CASSPNLAGGYNEQFF. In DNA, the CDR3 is TGTGCCAGCTCACCTAATCTAGCGGGAGGGTACAATGAGCAGTTCTTC.

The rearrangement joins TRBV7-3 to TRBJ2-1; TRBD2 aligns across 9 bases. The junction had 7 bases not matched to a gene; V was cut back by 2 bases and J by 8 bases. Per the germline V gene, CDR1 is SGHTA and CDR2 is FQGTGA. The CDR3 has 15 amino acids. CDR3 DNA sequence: TGTGCCAGCAGCTTAGGGGCTAGCGGGATAGATGAGCAGTTCTTC. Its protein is CASSLGASGIDEQFF.

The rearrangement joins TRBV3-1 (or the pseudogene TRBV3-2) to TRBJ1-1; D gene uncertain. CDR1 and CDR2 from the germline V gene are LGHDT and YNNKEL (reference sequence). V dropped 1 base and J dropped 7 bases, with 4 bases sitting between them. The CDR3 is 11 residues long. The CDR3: CASSQVDEAFF. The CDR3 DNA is TGTGCCAGCAGCCAAGTGGATGAAGCTTTCTTT.

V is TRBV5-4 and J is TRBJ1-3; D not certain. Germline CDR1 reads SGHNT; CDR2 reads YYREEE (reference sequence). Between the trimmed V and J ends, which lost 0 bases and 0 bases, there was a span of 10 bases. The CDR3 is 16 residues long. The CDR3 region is CASSLGSGVSGNTIYF. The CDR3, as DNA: TGTGCCAGCAGCTTGGGTTCTGGGGTCTCTGGAAACACCATATATTTT.

The CDR3 is CAIPNNEQFF. CDR3 coding DNA: TGTGCCATCCCCAACAATGAGCAGTTCTTC. The gene calls are TRBV10-3 and TRBJ2-1; no reliable D call. Germline values: CDR1 ENHRY, CDR2 SYGVKD. V was trimmed by 8 bases and J by 5 bases, leaving 4 bases between them. This CDR3 region has 10 residues.

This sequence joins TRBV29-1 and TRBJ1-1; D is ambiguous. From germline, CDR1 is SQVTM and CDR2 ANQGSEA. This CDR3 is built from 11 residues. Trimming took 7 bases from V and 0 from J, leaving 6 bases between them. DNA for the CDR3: TGCAGCGCTGAGGTGAACACTGAAGCTTTCTTT. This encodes CSAEVNTEAFF.

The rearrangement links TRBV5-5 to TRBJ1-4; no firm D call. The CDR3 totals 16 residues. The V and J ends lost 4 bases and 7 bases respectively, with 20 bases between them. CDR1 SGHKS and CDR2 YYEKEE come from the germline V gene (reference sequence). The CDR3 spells CASSTSSAGVGEKLFF. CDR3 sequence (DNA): TGTGCCAGCAGCACCTCCTCGGCTGGGGTGGGTGAAAAACTGTTTTTT.

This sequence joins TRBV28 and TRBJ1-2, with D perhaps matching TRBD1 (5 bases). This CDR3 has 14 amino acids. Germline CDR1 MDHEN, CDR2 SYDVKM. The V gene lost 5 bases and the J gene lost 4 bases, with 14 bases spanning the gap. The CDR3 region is CASSHGTGSYGYTF. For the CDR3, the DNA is TGTGCCAGCAGTCACGGGACGGGTAGCTATGGCTACACCTTC.

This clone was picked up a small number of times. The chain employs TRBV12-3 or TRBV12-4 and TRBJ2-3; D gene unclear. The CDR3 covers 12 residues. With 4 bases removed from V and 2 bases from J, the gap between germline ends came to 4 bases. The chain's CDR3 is CASSWTTDTQYF. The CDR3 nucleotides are TGTGCCAGCAGTTGGACCACAGATACGCAGTATTTT.

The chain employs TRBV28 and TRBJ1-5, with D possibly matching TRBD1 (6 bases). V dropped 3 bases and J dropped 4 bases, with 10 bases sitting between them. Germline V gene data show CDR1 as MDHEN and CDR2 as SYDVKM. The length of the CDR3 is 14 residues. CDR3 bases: TGTGCCAGCAGTTTGGCAGGGGCTAATCAGCCCCAGCATTTT. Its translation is CASSLAGANQPQHF.

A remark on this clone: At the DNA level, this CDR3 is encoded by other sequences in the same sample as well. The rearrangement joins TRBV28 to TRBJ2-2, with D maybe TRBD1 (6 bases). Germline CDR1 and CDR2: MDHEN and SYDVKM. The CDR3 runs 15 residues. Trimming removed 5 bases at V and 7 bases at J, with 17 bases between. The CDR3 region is CASSPPGTTSGELFF. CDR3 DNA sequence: TGTGCCAGCAGTCCGCCCGGGACAACAAGCGGGGAGCTGTTTTTT.

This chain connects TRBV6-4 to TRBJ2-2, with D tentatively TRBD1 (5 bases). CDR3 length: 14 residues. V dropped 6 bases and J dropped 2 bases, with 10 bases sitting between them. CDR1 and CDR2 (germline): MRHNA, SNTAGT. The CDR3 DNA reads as TGTGCCAGCAGAGGACACCCCAACACCGGGGAGCTGTTTTTT. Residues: CASRGHPNTGELFF.

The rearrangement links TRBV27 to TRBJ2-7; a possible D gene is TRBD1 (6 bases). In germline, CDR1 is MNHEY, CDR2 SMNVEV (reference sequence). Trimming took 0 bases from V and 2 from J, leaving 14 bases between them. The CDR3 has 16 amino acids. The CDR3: CASSLSWPTGTYEQYF. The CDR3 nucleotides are TGTGCCAGCAGTTTATCCTGGCCGACAGGCACCTACGAGCAGTACTTC.

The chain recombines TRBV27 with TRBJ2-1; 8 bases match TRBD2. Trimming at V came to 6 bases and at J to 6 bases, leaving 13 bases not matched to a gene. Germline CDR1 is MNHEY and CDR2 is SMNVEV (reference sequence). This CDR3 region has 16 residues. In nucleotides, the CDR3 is TGTGCCAGCAGGCTAGCGCGGAGCGGGAGTTCCAATGAGCAGTTCTTC. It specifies CASRLARSGSSNEQFF.

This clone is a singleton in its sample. The CDR3 DNA reads as TGCGCCAGCGATCGAACCGGCGGGGCCTACAATGAGCAGTTCTTC. Its protein product is CASDRTGGAYNEQFF. This sequence joins TRBV5-1 and TRBJ2-1; tentative D call: TRBD2 (6 bases). Per the germline V gene, CDR1 is SGHRS and CDR2 is YFSETQ. V was trimmed by 7 bases and J by 2 bases, leaving 16 bases between them. This CDR3 contains 15 residues.

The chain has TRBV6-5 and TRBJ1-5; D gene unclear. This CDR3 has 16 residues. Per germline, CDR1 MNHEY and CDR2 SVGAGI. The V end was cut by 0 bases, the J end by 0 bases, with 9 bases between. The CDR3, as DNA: TGTGCCAGCAGTTACTCGAACGATAATAGCAATCAGCCCCAGCATTTT. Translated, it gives CASSYSNDNSNQPQHF.

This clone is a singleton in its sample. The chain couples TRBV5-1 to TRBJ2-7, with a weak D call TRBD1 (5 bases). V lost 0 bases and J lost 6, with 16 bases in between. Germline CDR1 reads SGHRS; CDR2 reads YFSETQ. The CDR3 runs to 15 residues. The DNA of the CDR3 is TGCGCCAGCAGCTTGGGTGTCGGGCAGGGCAGCGAGCAGTACTTC. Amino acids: CASSLGVGQGSEQYF.

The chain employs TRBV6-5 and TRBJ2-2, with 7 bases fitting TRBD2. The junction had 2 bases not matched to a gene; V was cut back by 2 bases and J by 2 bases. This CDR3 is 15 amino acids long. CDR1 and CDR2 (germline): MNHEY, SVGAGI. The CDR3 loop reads CASSYASGNTGELFF. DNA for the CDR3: TGTGCCAGCAGTTACGCTAGCGGAAACACCGGGGAGCTGTTTTTT.

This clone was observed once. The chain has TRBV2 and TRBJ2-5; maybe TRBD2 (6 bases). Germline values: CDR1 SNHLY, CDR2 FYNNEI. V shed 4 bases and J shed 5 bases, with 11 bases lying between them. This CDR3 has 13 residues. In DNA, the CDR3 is TGTGCCAGCAGTGGGGACGGAGGGGAGACCCAGTACTTC. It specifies CASSGDGGETQYF.